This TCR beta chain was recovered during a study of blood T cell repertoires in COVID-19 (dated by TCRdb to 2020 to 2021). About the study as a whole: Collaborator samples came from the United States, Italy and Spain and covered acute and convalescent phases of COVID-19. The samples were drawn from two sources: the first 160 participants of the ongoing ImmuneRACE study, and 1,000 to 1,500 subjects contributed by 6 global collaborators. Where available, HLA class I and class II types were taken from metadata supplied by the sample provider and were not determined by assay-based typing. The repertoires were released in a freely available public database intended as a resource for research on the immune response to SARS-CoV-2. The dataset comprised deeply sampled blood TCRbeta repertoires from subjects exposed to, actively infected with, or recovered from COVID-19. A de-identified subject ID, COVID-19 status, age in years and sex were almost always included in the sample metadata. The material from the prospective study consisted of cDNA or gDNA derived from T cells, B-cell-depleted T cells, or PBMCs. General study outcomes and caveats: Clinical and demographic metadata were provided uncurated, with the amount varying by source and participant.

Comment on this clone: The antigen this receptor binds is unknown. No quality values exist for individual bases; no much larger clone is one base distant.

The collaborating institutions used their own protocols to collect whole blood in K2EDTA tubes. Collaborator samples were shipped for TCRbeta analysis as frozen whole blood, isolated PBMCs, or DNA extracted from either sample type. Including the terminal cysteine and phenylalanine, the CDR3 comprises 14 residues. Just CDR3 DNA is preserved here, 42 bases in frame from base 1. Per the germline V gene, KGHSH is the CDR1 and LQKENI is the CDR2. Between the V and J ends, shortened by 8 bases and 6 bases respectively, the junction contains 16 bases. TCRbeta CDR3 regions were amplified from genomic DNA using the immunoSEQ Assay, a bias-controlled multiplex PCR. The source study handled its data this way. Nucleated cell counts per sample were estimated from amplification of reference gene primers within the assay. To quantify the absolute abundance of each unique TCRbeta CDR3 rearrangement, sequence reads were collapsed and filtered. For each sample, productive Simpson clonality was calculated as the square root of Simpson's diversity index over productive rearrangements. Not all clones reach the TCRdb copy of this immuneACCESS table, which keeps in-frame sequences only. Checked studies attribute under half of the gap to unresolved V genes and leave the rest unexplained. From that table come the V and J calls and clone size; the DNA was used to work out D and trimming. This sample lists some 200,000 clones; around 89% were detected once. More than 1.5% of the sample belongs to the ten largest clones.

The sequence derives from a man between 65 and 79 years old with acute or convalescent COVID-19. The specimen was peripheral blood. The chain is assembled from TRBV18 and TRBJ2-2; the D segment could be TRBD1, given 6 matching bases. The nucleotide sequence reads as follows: TGTGCCAGCCTCCGGGACACCCTTTCCGGGGAGCTGTTTTTT. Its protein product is CASLRDTLSGELFF. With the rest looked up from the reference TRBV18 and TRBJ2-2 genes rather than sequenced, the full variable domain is NAGVMQNPRHLVRRRGQEARLRCSPMKGHSHVYWYRQLPEEGLKFMVYLQKENIIDESGMPKERFSAEFPKEGPSILRIQQVVRGDSAAYFCASLRDTLSGELFFGEGSRLTVL.